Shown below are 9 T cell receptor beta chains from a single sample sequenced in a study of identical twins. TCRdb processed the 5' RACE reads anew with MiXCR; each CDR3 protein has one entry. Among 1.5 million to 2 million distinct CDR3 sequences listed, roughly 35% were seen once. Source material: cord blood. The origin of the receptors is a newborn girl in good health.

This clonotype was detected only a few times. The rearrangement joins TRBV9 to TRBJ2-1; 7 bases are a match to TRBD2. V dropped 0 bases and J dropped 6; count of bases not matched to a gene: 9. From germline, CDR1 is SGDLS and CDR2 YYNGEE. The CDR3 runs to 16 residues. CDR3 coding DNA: TGTGCCAGCAGCGTAGTAGGCGGGGGTCTCGGCAATGAGCAGTTCTTC. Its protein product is CASSVVGGGLGNEQFF.

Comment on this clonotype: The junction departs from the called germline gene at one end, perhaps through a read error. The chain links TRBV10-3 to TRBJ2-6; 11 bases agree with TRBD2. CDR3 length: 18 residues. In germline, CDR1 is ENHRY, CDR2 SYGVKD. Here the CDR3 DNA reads TGTGCCATCAGTGAAGGGACTAGCGGACTACTGGGGGCCAATGTCCTGACTTTC. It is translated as CAISEGTSGLLGANVLTF.

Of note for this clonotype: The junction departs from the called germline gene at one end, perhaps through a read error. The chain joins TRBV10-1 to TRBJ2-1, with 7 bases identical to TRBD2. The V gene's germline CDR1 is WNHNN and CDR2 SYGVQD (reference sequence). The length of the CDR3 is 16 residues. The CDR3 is CASSEGRGESYNEHFF. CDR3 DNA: TGCGCCAGCAGTGAGGGACGGGGGGAATCCTACAATGAGCACTTCTTC.

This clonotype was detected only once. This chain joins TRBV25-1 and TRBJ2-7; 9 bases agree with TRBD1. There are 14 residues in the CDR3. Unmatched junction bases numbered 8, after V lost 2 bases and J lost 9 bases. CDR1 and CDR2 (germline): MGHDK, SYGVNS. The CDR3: CASSERDRVRGQYF. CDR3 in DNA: TGTGCCAGCAGTGAACGGGACAGGGTGCGGGGGCAGTACTTC.

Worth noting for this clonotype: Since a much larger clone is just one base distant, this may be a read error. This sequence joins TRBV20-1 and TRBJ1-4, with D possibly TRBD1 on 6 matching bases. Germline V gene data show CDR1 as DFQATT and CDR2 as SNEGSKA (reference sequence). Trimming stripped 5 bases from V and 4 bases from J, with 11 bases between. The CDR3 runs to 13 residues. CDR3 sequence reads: CSAWAGDNEKLFF. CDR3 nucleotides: TGCAGTGCTTGGGCAGGGGATAATGAAAAACTGTTTTTT.

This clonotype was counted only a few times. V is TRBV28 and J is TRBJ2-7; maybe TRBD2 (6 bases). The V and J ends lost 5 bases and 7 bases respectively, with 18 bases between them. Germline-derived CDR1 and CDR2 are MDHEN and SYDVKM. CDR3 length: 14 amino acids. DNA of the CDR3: TGTGCCAGCAGTACTGCCCCGGGACTGGGTGAGCAGTACTTC. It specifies CASSTAPGLGEQYF.

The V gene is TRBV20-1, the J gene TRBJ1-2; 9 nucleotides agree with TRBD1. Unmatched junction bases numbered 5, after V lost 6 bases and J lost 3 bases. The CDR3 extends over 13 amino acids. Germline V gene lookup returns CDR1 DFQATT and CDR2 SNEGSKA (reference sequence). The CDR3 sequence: CSAYRGQDYGYTF. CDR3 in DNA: TGCAGTGCGTACAGGGGGCAGGACTATGGCTACACCTTC.

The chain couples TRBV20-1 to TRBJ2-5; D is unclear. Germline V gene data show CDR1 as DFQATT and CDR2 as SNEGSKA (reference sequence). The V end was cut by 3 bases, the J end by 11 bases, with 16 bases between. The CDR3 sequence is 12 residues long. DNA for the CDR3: TGCAGTGCTAGGTTACGGCCCCGAGAGCAGTACTTC. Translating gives CSARLRPREQYF.

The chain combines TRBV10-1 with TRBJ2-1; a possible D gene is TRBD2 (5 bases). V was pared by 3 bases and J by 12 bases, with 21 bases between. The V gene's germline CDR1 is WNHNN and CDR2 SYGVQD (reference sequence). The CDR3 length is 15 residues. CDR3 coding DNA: TGCGCCAGCAGTGATTCCCAGCGAGGGCATTCGGGGCAGTTCTTC. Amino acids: CASSDSQRGHSGQFF.